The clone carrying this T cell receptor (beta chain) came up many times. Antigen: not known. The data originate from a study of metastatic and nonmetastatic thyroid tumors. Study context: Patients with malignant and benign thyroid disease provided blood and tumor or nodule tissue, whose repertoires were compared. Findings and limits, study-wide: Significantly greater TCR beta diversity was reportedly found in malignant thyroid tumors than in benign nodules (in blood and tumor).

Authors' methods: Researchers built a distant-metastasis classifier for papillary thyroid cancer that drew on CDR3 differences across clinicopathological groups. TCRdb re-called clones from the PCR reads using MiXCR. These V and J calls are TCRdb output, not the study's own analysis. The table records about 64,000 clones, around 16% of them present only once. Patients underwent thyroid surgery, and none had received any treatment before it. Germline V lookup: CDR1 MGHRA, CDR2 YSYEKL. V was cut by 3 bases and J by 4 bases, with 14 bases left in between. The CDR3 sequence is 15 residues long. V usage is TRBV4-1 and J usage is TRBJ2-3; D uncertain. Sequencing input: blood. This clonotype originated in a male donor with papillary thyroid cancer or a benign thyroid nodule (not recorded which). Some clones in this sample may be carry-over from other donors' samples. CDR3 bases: TGCGCCAGCAGCCAGGTCTACCCCACGGCAGATACGCAGTATTTT. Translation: CASSQVYPTADTQYF.